This T cell receptor beta chain was recovered during a study of blood T cell repertoires in COVID-19. The protocol was immunoSEQ multiplex PCR, while the TCRdb copy is restricted to in-frame clones and leaves out a portion. The sample has about 190,000 clones; about 85% are singletons. The source material was peripheral blood. This TCR derives from a human donor in a cohort sampled during active COVID-19.

The CDR3 nucleotides are TGTGCCAGCACCCAACGGTTGGGCGGTACGACGCGGGAGTTGAATGAGCAGTTCTTC. Translating it yields CASTQRLGGTTRELNEQFF. The gene calls are TRBV27 and TRBJ2-1; 7 bases are shared with TRBD2. The CDR3 has 19 amino acids. The germline V gene encodes CDR1 MNHEY and CDR2 SMNVEV (reference sequence). V was clipped by 7 bases and J by 7 bases; unmatched bases: 25.